The entry that follows covers one T cell receptor (beta chain) sequence. This record comes from a study of blood T cell repertoires in COVID-19. This table comes from immunoSEQ multiplex PCR, and its TCRdb copy is limited to in-frame clones, with some not included. The sample has roughly 280,000 clones, about 87% seen once. V was cut by 0 bases and J by 12 bases, with 10 bases left in between. CDR3 length equals 12 residues. In germline, CDR1 is PRHDT, CDR2 FYEKMQ (reference sequence). The V gene is TRBV13, the J gene TRBJ2-3, with a weak D call TRBD1 (5 bases). The sample was PBMCs or T cells enriched from blood (not recorded which). This receptor was identified in a young woman with acute COVID-19. CDR3 sequence: CASSLGAGIQYF. CDR3 bases: TGTGCCAGCAGCTTAGGAGCAGGGATCCAGTATTTT. Using reference TRBV13 and TRBJ2-3 for the parts outside the CDR3, the full variable domain is AAGVIQSPRHLIKEKRETATLKCYPIPRHDTVYWYQQGPGQDPQFLISFYEKMQSDKGSIPDRFSAQQFSDYHSELNMSSLELGDSALYFCASSLGAGIQYFGPGTRLTVL.